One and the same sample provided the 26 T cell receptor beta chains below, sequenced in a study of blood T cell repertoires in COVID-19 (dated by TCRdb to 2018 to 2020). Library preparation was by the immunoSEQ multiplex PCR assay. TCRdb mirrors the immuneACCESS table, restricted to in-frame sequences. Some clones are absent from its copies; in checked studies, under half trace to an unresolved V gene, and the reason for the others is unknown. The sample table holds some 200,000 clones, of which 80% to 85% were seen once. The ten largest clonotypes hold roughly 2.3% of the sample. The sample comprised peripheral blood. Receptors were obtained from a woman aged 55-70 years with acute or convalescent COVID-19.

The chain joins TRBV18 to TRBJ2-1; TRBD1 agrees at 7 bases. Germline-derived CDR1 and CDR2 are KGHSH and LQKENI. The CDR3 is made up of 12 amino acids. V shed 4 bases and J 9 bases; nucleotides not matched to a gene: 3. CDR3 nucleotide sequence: TGTGCCAGCTCACTTACAGGGGCTGAGCAGTTCTTC. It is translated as CASSLTGAEQFF.

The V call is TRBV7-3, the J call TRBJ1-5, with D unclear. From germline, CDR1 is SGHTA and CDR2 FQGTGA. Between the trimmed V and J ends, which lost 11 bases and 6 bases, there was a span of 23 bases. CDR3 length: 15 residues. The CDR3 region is CAGFRPLSGIQPQHF. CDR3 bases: TGTGCCGGATTTCGCCCGCTTTCGGGTATTCAGCCCCAGCATTTT.

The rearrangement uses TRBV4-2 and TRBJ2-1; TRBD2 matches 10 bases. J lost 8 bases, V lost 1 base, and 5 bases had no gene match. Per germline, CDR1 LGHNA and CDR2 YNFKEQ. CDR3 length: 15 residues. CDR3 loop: CASSQASGGAYEQFF. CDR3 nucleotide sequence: TGTGCCAGCAGCCAAGCCAGCGGGGGGGCCTATGAGCAGTTCTTC.

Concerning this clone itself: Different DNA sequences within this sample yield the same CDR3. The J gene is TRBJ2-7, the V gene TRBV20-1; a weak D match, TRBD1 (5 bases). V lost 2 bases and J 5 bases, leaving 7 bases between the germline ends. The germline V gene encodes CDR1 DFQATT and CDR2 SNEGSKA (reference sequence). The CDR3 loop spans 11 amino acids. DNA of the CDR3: TGCAGTGCTAGATCAGGGCACGAGCAGTACTTC. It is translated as CSARSGHEQYF.

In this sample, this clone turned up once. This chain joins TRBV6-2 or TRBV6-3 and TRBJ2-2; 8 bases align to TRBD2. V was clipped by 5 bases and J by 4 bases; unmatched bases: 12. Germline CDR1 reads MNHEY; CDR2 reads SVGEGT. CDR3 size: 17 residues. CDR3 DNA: TGTGCCAGCAGTCCGGGAGGGGTTCTAGGGACCACCGGGGAGCTGTTTTTT. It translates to CASSPGGVLGTTGELFF.

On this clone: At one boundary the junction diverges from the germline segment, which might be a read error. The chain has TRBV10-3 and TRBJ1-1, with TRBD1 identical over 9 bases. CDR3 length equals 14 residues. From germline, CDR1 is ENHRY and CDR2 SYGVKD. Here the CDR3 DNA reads TGTGCCATCAGTGAGGGGACAGGGAACCCTGAAGCTTTCTTT. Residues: CAISEGTGNPEAFF.

The CDR3 loop is CASSSLKTGGNYGYTF. The CDR3 DNA reads TGTGCCAGCAGTTCGTTAAAAACAGGGGGTAACTATGGCTACACCTTC. This chain connects TRBV6-5 to TRBJ1-2; the match to TRBD1 covers 8 bases. From germline, CDR1 is MNHEY and CDR2 SVGAGI. V dropped 4 bases and J dropped 1; count of bases not matched to a gene: 8. The CDR3 runs 16 residues.

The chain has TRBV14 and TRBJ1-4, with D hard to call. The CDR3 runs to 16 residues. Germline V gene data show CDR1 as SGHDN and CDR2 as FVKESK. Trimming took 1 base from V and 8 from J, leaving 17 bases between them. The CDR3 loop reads CASSQVGAGLSEKLFF. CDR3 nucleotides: TGTGCCAGCAGCCAAGTCGGCGCAGGTTTGTCCGAAAAACTGTTTTTT.

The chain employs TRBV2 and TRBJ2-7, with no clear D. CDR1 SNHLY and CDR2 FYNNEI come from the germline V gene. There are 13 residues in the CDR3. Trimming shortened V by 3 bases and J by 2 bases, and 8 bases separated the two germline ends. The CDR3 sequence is CASSETLTYEQYF. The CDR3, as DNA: TGTGCCAGCAGTGAGACACTTACCTACGAGCAGTACTTC.

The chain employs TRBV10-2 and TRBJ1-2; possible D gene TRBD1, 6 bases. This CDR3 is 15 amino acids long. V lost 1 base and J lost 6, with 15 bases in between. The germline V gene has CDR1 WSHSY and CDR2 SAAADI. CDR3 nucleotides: TGCGCCAGCAGTGAGTACCGCGGGGGGCCGGATGGCTACACCTTC. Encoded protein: CASSEYRGGPDGYTF.

CDR3 DNA: TGTGCCAGCAGCGTAACCGGGACAGGGAATTCACCCCTCCACTTT. Its protein is CASSVTGTGNSPLHF. V usage is TRBV5-4 and J usage is TRBJ1-6, with TRBD1 identical over 9 bases. Per the germline V gene, CDR1 is SGHNT and CDR2 is YYREEE (reference sequence). The CDR3 spans 15 residues. Trimming removed 4 bases from V and 7 bases from J; junction bases left unmatched: 6.

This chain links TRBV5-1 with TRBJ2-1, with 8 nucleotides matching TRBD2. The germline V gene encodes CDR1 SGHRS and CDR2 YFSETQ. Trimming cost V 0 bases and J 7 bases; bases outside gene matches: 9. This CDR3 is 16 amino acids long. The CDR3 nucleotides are TGCGCCAGCAGCTTGGTCATCGGCGGGGGGACAAATGAGCAGTTCTTC. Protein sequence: CASSLVIGGGTNEQFF.

The CDR3 nucleotides read TGCGCCAGCAGTGAGAGCCGGGGTAACGCTAACTATGGCTACACCTTC. Amino acids: CASSESRGNANYGYTF. V usage is TRBV10-1 and J usage is TRBJ1-2; D is undetermined. The CDR3 runs 16 residues. Trimming cost V 2 bases and J 0 bases, with 13 bases left between them. Per germline, CDR1 WNHNN and CDR2 SYGVQD (reference sequence).

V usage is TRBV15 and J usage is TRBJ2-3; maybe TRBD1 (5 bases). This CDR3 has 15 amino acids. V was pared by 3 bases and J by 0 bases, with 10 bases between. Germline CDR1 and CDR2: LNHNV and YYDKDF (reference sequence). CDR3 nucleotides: TGTGCCACCAGCAGTGGACAAATTAGCACAGATACGCAGTATTTT. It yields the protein CATSSGQISTDTQYF.

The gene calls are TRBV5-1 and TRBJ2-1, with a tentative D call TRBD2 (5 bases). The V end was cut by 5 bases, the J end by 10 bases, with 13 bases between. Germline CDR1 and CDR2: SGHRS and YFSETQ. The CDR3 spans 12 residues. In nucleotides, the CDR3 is TGCGCCAGCAGATCGGGGTCCCGCGAGCAGTTCTTC. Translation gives CASRSGSREQFF.

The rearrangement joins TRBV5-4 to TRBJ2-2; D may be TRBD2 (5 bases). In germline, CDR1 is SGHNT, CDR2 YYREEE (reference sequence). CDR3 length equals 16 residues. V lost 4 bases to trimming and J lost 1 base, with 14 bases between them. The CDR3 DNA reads TGTGCCAGCAGCCGTCGGACTGCTGAGAACACCGGGGAGCTGTTTTTT. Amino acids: CASSRRTAENTGELFF.

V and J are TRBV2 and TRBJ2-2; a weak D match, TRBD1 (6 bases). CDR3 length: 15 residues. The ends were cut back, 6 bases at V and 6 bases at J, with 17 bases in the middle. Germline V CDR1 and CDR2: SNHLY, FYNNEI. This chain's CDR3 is CASRGDAGVSGELFF. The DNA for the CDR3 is TGTGCCAGCAGAGGCGATGCAGGGGTCTCCGGGGAGCTGTTTTTT. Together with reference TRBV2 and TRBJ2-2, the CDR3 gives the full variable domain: EPEVTQTPSHQVTQMGQEVILRCVPISNHLYFYWYRQILGQKVEFLVSFYNNEISEKSEIFDDQFSVERPDGSNFTLKIRSTKLEDSAMYFCASRGDAGVSGELFFGEGSRLTVL.

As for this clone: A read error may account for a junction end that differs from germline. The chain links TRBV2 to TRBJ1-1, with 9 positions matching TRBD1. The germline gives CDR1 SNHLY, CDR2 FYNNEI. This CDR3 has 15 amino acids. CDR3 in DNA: TGTGCCAGCATCCTCAATCCCCCCGGGACAGGGAAGTCCGACTTT. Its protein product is CASILNPPGTGKSDF.

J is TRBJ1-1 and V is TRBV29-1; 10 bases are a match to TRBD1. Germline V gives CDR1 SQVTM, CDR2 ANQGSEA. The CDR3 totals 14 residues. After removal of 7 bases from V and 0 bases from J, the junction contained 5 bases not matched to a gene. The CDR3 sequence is CSGRQGAMNTEAFF. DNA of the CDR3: TGCAGCGGCAGACAGGGGGCGATGAACACTGAAGCTTTCTTT.

The CDR3 sequence: CASRPRQGAYGYTF. DNA for the CDR3: TGTGCCAGCAGACCTAGACAGGGAGCCTATGGCTACACCTTC. The chain couples TRBV6-2 or TRBV6-3 to TRBJ1-2; 7 nucleotides align to TRBD1. CDR1 and CDR2 (germline): MNHEY, SVGEGT. The CDR3 sequence is 14 residues long. V lost 6 bases to trimming and J lost 4 bases; unmatched junction nucleotides: 8.

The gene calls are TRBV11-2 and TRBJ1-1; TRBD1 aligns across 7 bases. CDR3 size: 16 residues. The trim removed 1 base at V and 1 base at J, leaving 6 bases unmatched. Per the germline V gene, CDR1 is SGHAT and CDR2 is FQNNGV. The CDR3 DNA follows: TGTGCCAGCAGCTTAGGACGGACAGGAAAGAACACTGAAGCTTTCTTT. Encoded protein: CASSLGRTGKNTEAFF.

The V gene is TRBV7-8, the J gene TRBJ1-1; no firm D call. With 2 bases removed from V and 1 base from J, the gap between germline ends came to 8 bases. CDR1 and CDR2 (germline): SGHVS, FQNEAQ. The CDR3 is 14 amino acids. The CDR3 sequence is CASSLRVGNTEAFF. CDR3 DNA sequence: TGTGCCAGCAGCTTACGAGTCGGGAACACTGAAGCTTTCTTT.

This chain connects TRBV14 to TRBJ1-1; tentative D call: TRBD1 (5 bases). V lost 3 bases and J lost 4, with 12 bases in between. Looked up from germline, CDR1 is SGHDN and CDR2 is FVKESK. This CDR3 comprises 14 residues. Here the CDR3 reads CASSQAMGGTEAFF. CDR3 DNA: TGTGCCAGCAGCCAGGCGATGGGGGGCACTGAAGCTTTCTTT.

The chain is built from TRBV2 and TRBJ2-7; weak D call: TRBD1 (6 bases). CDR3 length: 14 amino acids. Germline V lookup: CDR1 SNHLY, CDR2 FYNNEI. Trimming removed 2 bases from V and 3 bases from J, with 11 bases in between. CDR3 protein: CASSEQGFGYEQYF. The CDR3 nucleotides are TGTGCCAGCAGTGAACAGGGGTTTGGCTACGAGCAGTACTTC.

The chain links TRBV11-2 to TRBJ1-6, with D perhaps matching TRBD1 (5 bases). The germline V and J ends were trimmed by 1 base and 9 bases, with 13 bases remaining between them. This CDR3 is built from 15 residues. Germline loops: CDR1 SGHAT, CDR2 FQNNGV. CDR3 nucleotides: TGTGCCAGCAGCTTAGCGGGGGGTTTTGGTTCACCCCTCCACTTT. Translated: CASSLAGGFGSPLHF.

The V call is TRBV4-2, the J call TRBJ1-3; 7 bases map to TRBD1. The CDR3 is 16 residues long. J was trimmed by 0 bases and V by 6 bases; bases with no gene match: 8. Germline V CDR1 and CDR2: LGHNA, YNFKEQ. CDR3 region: CASSQQGQASGNTIYF. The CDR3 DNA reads TGTGCCAGCAGTCAACAAGGACAGGCCTCTGGAAACACCATATATTTT.